These 21 T cell receptor beta chains were sequenced from one sample in a study of neoadjuvant nivolumab and ipilimumab in lung cancer. Generated by immunoSEQ multiplex PCR, the TCRdb table keeps only in-frame clones and is missing some. The sample records 10,000 to 15,000 clones, about 94% being singletons. The sequences come from peripheral blood, collected after neoadjuvant nivolumab, alone or with ipilimumab, at or shortly before surgery. Receptor source: an adult with non-small cell lung cancer.

This sequence joins TRBV11-1 and TRBJ2-5, with TRBD1 matching over 8 bases. CDR1 and CDR2 from the germline V gene are SGHAT and FQDESV (reference sequence). The CDR3 consists of 13 residues. With 7 bases clipped from V and 4 bases from J, the junction kept 5 bases outside the gene matches. For the CDR3, the DNA is TGTGCCAGCACCACAGGGGGTCTAGAGACCCAGTACTTC. It is translated as CASTTGGLETQYF.

V gene TRBV5-1 combines with J gene TRBJ2-7; D might be TRBD1 (5 bases). The CDR3 extends over 15 amino acids. Trimming removed 0 bases at V and 4 bases at J, with 14 bases between. The germline V gene encodes CDR1 SGHRS and CDR2 YFSETQ. The CDR3 reads CASSLEGESLYEQYF. DNA of the CDR3: TGCGCCAGCAGCTTGGAAGGGGAATCATTGTACGAGCAGTACTTC.

The rearrangement joins TRBV30 to TRBJ2-1; the D gene is possibly TRBD1 (6 bases). V shed 4 bases and J shed 2 bases, with 12 bases lying between them. Per germline, CDR1 GTSNPN and CDR2 SVGIG (reference sequence). CDR3 size: 14 residues. CDR3 bases: TGTGCCTGGAAAAGGGGGACCCCCTACAATGAGCAGTTCTTC. It codes for CAWKRGTPYNEQFF.

The chain employs TRBV27 and TRBJ2-7; a weak D match, TRBD1 (6 bases). CDR1 and CDR2 from the germline V gene are MNHEY and SMNVEV (reference sequence). This CDR3 spans 13 amino acids. V was pared by 4 bases and J by 2 bases, with 9 bases between. CDR3 sequence reads: CASSYQGPYEQYF. The CDR3 coding sequence is TGTGCCAGCAGTTATCAGGGGCCCTACGAGCAGTACTTC.

The chain joins TRBV14 to TRBJ2-1, with 9 nucleotides matching TRBD1. The CDR3 totals 19 residues. V was clipped by 1 base and J by 4 bases; unmatched bases: 14. Germline V gives CDR1 SGHDN, CDR2 FVKESK. The CDR3 DNA sequence: TGTGCCAGCAGCCAAGGAACAGGGGGCATAGCGGAGCGTTACAATGAGCAGTTCTTC. It codes for CASSQGTGGIAERYNEQFF.

The chain links TRBV28 to TRBJ2-5; no reliable D call. Trimming took off 2 bases at V and 1 base at J, with 2 bases between the two ends. Germline values: CDR1 MDHEN, CDR2 SYDVKM. This CDR3 has 12 amino acids. In nucleotides, the CDR3 is TGTGCCAGCAGTTTAGCCCAAGAGACCCAGTACTTC. Translating it yields CASSLAQETQYF.

The rearrangement joins TRBV5-8 to TRBJ1-1, with TRBD1 identical over 9 bases. This CDR3 contains 15 residues. The germline V gene encodes CDR1 SGHTS and CDR2 YDEGEE. Trimming cost V 4 bases and J 5 bases; bases outside gene matches: 9. The DNA for the CDR3 is TGTGCCAGCAGCGTGGGACAGGGAAAATCTACTGAAGCTTTCTTT. Its protein is CASSVGQGKSTEAFF. The whole variable domain, remainder taken from reference TRBV5-8 and TRBJ1-1, is EAGVTQSPTHLIKTRGQQATLRCSPISGHTSVYWYQQALGLGLQFLLWYDEGEERNRGNFPPRFSGRQFPNYSSELNVNALELEDSALYLCASSVGQGKSTEAFFGQGTRLTVV.

The chain recombines TRBV4-2 with TRBJ2-7; D unresolved. Germline lookup yields CDR1 LGHNA and CDR2 YNFKEQ. This CDR3 has 13 amino acids. The V gene lost 0 bases and the J gene lost 5 bases, with 8 bases spanning the gap. The CDR3 DNA is TGTGCCAGCAGCCAAGATACAGTCCACGAGCAGTACTTC. This codes for CASSQDTVHEQYF.

This chain joins TRBV6-1 and TRBJ2-1; D not resolved. CDR1 MNHNS and CDR2 SASEGT come from the germline V gene. The CDR3 loop spans 11 amino acids. Trimming left V 6 bases short and J 15 bases short, with 15 bases between. CDR3 bases: TGTGCCAGCAGAAACCCCAGAGGTCGGTTCTTC. The encoded protein is CASRNPRGRFF.

The chain couples TRBV9 to TRBJ2-3; D unclear. The CDR3 consists of 12 residues. Trimming shortened V by 4 bases and J by 5 bases, and 8 bases separated the two germline ends. Germline values: CDR1 SGDLS, CDR2 YYNGEE. This CDR3 is CASSPLRDTQYF. The DNA of the CDR3 is TGTGCCAGCAGCCCCCTCAGAGATACGCAGTATTTT.

The rearrangement joins TRBV7-9 to TRBJ1-2; unclear D gene. V was trimmed by 4 bases and J by 4 bases, leaving 16 bases between them. Germline CDR1 reads SEHNR; CDR2 reads FQNEAQ (reference sequence). The CDR3 totals 15 residues. The CDR3 is CASSSLLAVAYGYTF. The DNA of the CDR3 is TGTGCCAGCAGCTCCCTTCTCGCAGTAGCCTATGGCTACACCTTC.

V gene TRBV2 combines with J gene TRBJ1-1, with unresolved D. CDR3 size: 14 residues. Germline V gene sequence: CDR1 SNHLY, CDR2 FYNNEI. V gave up 8 bases and J gave up 1 base, with 14 bases separating them. The CDR3 DNA is TGTGCCAGCGGGGAACGGACCGGGAACACTGAAGCTTTCTTT. Residues: CASGERTGNTEAFF.

The CDR3 region is CASTHRLSSYNEQFF. The CDR3 DNA reads as TGTGCCAGCACCCACCGGCTTAGCTCCTACAATGAGCAGTTCTTC. The rearrangement uses TRBV4-2 and TRBJ2-1, with D uncertain. Germline assignment: CDR1 LGHNA and CDR2 YNFKEQ. CDR3 size: 15 residues. Trimming left V 7 bases short and J 0 bases short, with 13 bases between.

This chain connects TRBV10-3 to TRBJ2-5; TRBD1 or TRBD2 may be the D gene (6 bases each). The length of the CDR3 is 13 residues. V was clipped by 3 bases and J by 5 bases, with 10 bases between them. The germline gives CDR1 ENHRY, CDR2 SYGVKD. DNA of the CDR3: TGTGCCATCAGTGACAGGAGGGGGGAGACCCAGTACTTC. As protein: CAISDRRGETQYF.

The V and J genes are TRBV5-1 and TRBJ2-1; 7 bases fit TRBD2. With 9 bases clipped from V and 7 bases from J, the junction kept 16 bases outside the gene matches. This CDR3 comprises 15 residues. The germline CDR1 and CDR2 sequences are SGHRS and YFSETQ. This chain's CDR3 is CATNPFAGAGNEQFF. The CDR3 DNA sequence: TGCGCCACCAACCCCTTCGCGGGAGCGGGGAATGAGCAGTTCTTC.

This clone was seen only once. This chain links TRBV6-1 with TRBJ2-3, with D perhaps TRBD1 or TRBD2 (6 bases each). The CDR3 length is 17 residues. The V gene's germline CDR1 is MNHNS and CDR2 SASEGT. V gave up 3 bases and J gave up 6 bases, with 22 bases separating them. The CDR3 coding sequence is TGTGCCAGCAGTGACGGTTGGTCCGGGGGCGAGTTTGATACGCAGTATTTT. This codes for CASSDGWSGGEFDTQYF.

The V and J genes are TRBV18 and TRBJ2-7, with 11 bases fitting TRBD2. There are 14 residues in the CDR3. Germline assignment: CDR1 KGHSH and CDR2 LQKENI. Trimming cost V 6 bases and J 5 bases; bases outside gene matches: 6. This chain's CDR3 is CASSYSGRGDEQYF. In DNA, the CDR3 is TGTGCCAGCTCTTATAGCGGGAGGGGCGACGAGCAGTACTTC.

This clone was seen once. V gene TRBV15 combines with J gene TRBJ2-6, with a tentative D call TRBD1 (6 bases). Germline V lookup: CDR1 LNHNV, CDR2 YYDKDF (reference sequence). The CDR3 runs 18 residues. The V end was cut by 3 bases, the J end by 0 bases, with 15 bases between. The CDR3 nucleotides read TGTGCCACCAGCAGCTCCCTCGAGGGGGACTCTGGGGCCAACGTCCTGACTTTC. It is translated as CATSSSLEGDSGANVLTF.

This chain joins TRBV7-3 and TRBJ2-2, with D maybe TRBD1 (5 bases). Germline CDR1 SGHTA, CDR2 FQGTGA. Trimming shortened V by 0 bases and J by 1 base, and 15 bases separated the two germline ends. The CDR3 contains 18 residues. Written as DNA, the CDR3 is TGTGCCAGCAGCTTAACGTGGGGCGTAGATGTGAACACCGGGGAGCTGTTTTTT. Translation gives CASSLTWGVDVNTGELFF.

This sequence joins TRBV5-5 and TRBJ2-7; 7 nucleotides agree with TRBD1. Unmatched junction bases numbered 10, after V lost 4 bases and J lost 0 bases. CDR1 and CDR2 (germline): SGHKS, YYEKEE (reference sequence). The CDR3 length is 16 residues. CDR3 protein: CASSIGPRDSSYEQYF. The CDR3 nucleotides are TGTGCCAGCAGCATTGGCCCCCGGGACAGCTCCTACGAGCAGTACTTC.

This chain uses TRBV18 with TRBJ2-2, with D perhaps matching TRBD1 (6 bases). V lost 10 bases to trimming and J lost 4 bases, with 16 bases between them. Germline V gene data show CDR1 as KGHSH and CDR2 as LQKENI. There are 14 residues in the CDR3. DNA for the CDR3: TGTGCCACCAGTGGACAGAGCGGCACCGGGGAGCTGTTTTTT. Its translation: CATSGQSGTGELFF.